This TCR beta chain was obtained from a study of T cells in narcolepsy listed by TCRdb under 2018. For the study in its entirety: Patients with narcolepsy type 1 or type 2 (NT1, NT2) were enrolled in the study together with healthy control donors. Autoreactive T cells targeting hypocretin neuron self-antigens (hypocretin, TRIB2) were sought in narcolepsy patients, and TCR Vbeta sequencing was used to track clonotypes in blood and CSF. Beyond this particular receptor, the publication reports: No sequences matching autoreactive T cell clones were contained in some blood memory CD4+ repertoires from patients and controls. Patients and controls had similar numbers of sequenced blood memory CD4+ clonotypes, with averages of around 40,000 in patients and 30,000 to 35,000 in controls. Plots comparing CSF and blood CD4+ T cell clonotypes from the same patient highlighted HCRT-specific and TRIB2-specific autoreactive clonotypes. According to the report, autoreactive clonotypes were detected serially in the blood of the same patients and of different patients, but not in healthy controls.

About this clone itself: The specificity of this receptor is unknown. Base qualities were left out, and no much larger clone turns up one base away.

Memory CD4+ T cells were sorted ex vivo from peripheral blood of narcolepsy patients and healthy controls for TCR Vbeta sequencing. Libraries were made using the immunoSEQ multiplex PCR assay. TCRdb took over this immuneACCESS table, retaining in-frame rearrangements with V and J assigned. Such tables are incomplete; in checked studies, under half of the missing clones stem from an unresolved V gene, and the remainder is unexplained. The sample has under 35,000 clones on record, roughly 77% of them singletons. 0.8% to 1.1% of the sample belongs to the ten largest clones. From its cysteine to its phenylalanine, the CDR3 spans 14 amino acids. The DNA shown is the 42-base CDR3, in frame from base 1. V and J lose 5 bases and 4 bases, and a span of 15 bases separates them. CDR1 is given as LNHDA and CDR2 as SQIVND, both from the germline V gene (reference sequence).

Sequencing used CD45RA- memory CD4+ T cells from PBMCs. The cell subset or site label corresponds to: memory T cells sorted ex vivo from peripheral blood. The sequence joins TRBV19 to TRBJ2-7, with a weak D call of TRBD1 (6 bases match). The sequence came from a human donor with narcolepsy. CDR3 protein: CASSPRGTVYEQYF. The bases are TGTGCCAGTAGTCCCAGGGGAACCGTATACGAGCAGTACTTC. When the CDR3 is completed using the reference TRBV19 and TRBJ2-7 genes on either side, the full variable domain is DGGITQSPKYLFRKEGQNVTLSCEQNLNHDAMYWYRQDPGQGLRLIYYSQIVNDFQKGDIAEGYSVSREKKESFPLTVTSAQKNPTAFYLCASSPRGTVYEQYFGPGTRLTVT.